This entry features one T cell receptor (beta chain) sequence. The data derive from a study of blood T cells in healthy people across ages. Germline CDR1 DFQATT, CDR2 SNEGSKA (reference sequence). V shed 6 bases and J shed 6 bases, with 14 bases lying between them. The CDR3 runs 12 residues. Using a J-beta primer mix together with a sample-barcoded 5' primer, a second PCR was run for about 7 to 12 cycles. Using its own MiXCR run on the 5' RACE reads, TCRdb lists one record per CDR3 protein. The table records roughly 2 million distinct CDR3 sequences, 40% to 55% of them present only once. The specimen was blood. The chain has TRBV20-1 and TRBJ1-2; D possibly corresponds to TRBD1 (5 bases). This sequence was found in a woman aged 40 to 50 in good health. The DNA for the CDR3 is TGCAGTGCGCCCAAGGGGAACCATGGCTACACCTTC. This encodes CSAPKGNHGYTF.